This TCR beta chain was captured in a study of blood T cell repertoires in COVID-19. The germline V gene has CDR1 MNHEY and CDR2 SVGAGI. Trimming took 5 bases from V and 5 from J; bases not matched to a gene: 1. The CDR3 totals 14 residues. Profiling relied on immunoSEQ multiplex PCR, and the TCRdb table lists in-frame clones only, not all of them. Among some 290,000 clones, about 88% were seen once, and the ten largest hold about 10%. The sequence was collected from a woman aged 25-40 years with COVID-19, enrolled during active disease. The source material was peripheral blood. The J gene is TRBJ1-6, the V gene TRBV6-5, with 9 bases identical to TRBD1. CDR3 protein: CASSRTGDNSPLHF. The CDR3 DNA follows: TGTGCCAGCAGTAGGACAGGGGATAATTCACCCCTCCACTTT.